This entry describes one T cell receptor (beta chain). Antigen unknown. This sample also contains other DNA sequences that code for the same CDR3. This specimen belongs to a study of shared clonotypes between healthy human individuals. Here immunoSEQ multiplex PCR was the method, and the copy in TCRdb shows in-frame clones only, minus some. The profile shows around 2.5 million clones, 90% to 95% of them singletons. Study results and limitations: The study sampled only blood, and tissue repertoires likely differ.

The sequenced sample consisted of naive CD4+ T cells from PBMCs. Subset here: CD45RA+ positively selected. The TCR was taken from a man between 18 and 29 years old in good health. Some clones in this sample may be carry-over from other donors' samples.

CDR3 protein: CSVGFSGNTIYF. CDR3 DNA: TGCAGCGTTGGATTCTCTGGAAACACCATATATTTT. J is TRBJ1-3 and V is TRBV29-1; D not certain. There are 12 residues in the CDR3. Per the germline V gene, CDR1 is SQVTM and CDR2 is ANQGSEA. V shed 4 bases and J shed 0 bases, with 4 bases lying between them.